This T cell receptor beta chain was sequenced in a study of control samples from healthy donors and cancer patients. The ends were cut back, 5 bases at V and 4 bases at J, with 14 bases in the middle. The CDR3 length is 14 residues. CDR1 is PRHDT and CDR2 is FYEKMQ in the germline V gene (reference sequence). Repertoires were generated with immunoSEQ multiplex PCR, while TCRdb's copy carries only in-frame clones and drops some. Seen here are about 80,000 clones, about nine tenths observed once, and the top ten hold 5.5%. This receptor was identified in a man aged 50-59 years in good health. The chain recombines TRBV13 with TRBJ1-2; a weak D match, TRBD1 (6 bases). Source material: blood. The CDR3 nucleotides are TGTGCCAGCAGCCTGAGACAGGCCAGCTATGGCTACACCTTC. Amino acid sequence: CASSLRQASYGYTF.